The 23 T cell receptor beta chains below were found in one sample sequenced in a study of T cells in women clearing cervical HPV infection. The repertoire was sequenced with immunoSEQ multiplex PCR; TCRdb's copy has only in-frame clones and lacks some. Recorded for this sample: roughly 47,000 clones. Sequenced sample: blood buffy coat. The receptors here all came from a woman aged 18 to 75 with a cervical HPV16 infection that either progressed to CIN3+ or cleared (not recorded which).

Comment on this clone: The CDR3 end falls 3 residues outside the read, so it is completed with the germline J gene. V and J are TRBV30 and TRBJ2-5, with TRBD2 identical over 12 bases. Trimming at V came to 3 bases and at J to 2 bases, leaving 7 bases not matched to a gene. Germline CDR1 is GTSNPN and CDR2 is SVGIG (reference sequence). The CDR3 is made up of 16 amino acids. CDR3: CAWRTTTSGGQETQYF. The covered CDR3 bases are TGTGCCTGGAGAACCACGACTAGCGGGGGACAAGAGACC. Together with reference TRBV30 and TRBJ2-5, the CDR3 gives the full variable domain: SQTIHQWPATLVQPVGSPLSLECTVEGTSNPNLYWYRQAAGRGLQLLFYSVGIGQISSEVPQNLSASRPQDRQFILSSKKLLLSDSGFYLCAWRTTTSGGQETQYFGPGTRLLVL.

Worth noting for this clone: Sequencing ends 3 residues short of the CDR3 end; the germline J gene provides the rest. The V call is TRBV6-1, the J call TRBJ2-7; tentative D call: TRBD2 (6 bases). Between the trimmed V and J ends, which lost 2 bases and 2 bases, there was a span of 16 bases. Germline CDR1 and CDR2: MNHNS and SASEGT. This CDR3 is 16 amino acids long. CDR3 in amino acids: CASSEFRGSLPYEQYF. The sequenced CDR3 bases are TGTGCCAGCAGTGAATTTCGGGGGTCGCTTCCCTACGAG.

Turning to this clone: The missing CDR3 end, 3 residues past where the read stops, is filled in from the germline J gene. The chain carries TRBV18 and TRBJ1-2, with D unresolved. The CDR3 covers 14 residues. Germline values: CDR1 KGHSH, CDR2 LQKENI. The CDR3 sequence is CASSPEQATYDYTF. The sequenced part of the CDR3 DNA is TGTGCCAGCTCACCAGAGCAGGCAACCTACGAC.

Concerning this clone: The junction departs from the called germline gene at one end, perhaps through a read error. The read ends 3 residues before the CDR3 terminus; that terminus is restored from the germline J gene. Within the sample, other DNA sequences also encode this same CDR3. The V gene is TRBV7-6, the J gene TRBJ1-3, with D hard to call. Germline CDR1 reads SGHVS; CDR2 reads FNYEAQ. This CDR3 contains 16 residues. The CDR3 DNA, read in part, is TGTGCCAGCAGCTTAGGAGGACTTTACTCTGGAAACACA. Amino acids: CASSLGGLYSGNT. The entire CDR3 reads CASSLGGLYSGNTIYF. Together with reference TRBV7-6 and TRBJ1-3, the CDR3 gives the full variable domain: GAGVSQSPRYKVTKRGQDVALRCDPISGHVSLYWYRQALGQGPEFLTYFNYEAQQDKSGLPNDRFSAERPEGSISTLTIQRTEQRDSAMYRCASSLGGLYSGNTIYFGEGSWLTVV.

On this clone: The read finishes 3 residues shy of the CDR3 end, and the germline J gene is used to complete it. This chain joins TRBV4-2 and TRBJ2-2; possibly TRBD1 or TRBD2 for D (5 bases each). This CDR3 contains 20 residues. V was clipped by 4 bases and J by 6 bases, with 30 bases between them. Germline V gene lookup returns CDR1 LGHNA and CDR2 YNFKEQ. The sequenced part of the CDR3 DNA is TGTGCCAGCAGCCCGAGGGTATGGCAGGGCGAACTTCAAGGGGCCGGGGAG. As protein: CASSPRVWQGELQGAGE. The complete CDR3 reads CASSPRVWQGELQGAGELFF.

On this clone itself: The DNA ends 3 residues before the CDR3 does, and the rest of the CDR3 is filled in from the germline J gene. This chain joins TRBV14 and TRBJ2-1, with D perhaps TRBD2 (6 bases). Deletions cut 1 base from V and 2 bases from J, with 18 bases between. CDR3 length: 18 amino acids. The germline gives CDR1 SGHDN, CDR2 FVKESK. CDR3 DNA (partial): TGTGCCAGCAGCCAAGGAAGGAGGTCGGGCGGGACCTACAATGAG. This codes for CASSQGRRSGGTYNE. The full CDR3 reads CASSQGRRSGGTYNEQFF. Filled out from reference TRBV14 and TRBJ2-1, the complete variable domain reads EAGVTQFPSHSVIEKGQTVTLRCDPISGHDNLYWYRRVMGKEIKFLLHFVKESKQDESGMPNNRFLAERTGGTYSTLKVQPAELEDSGVYFCASSQGRRSGGTYNEQFFGPGTRLTVL.

On this clone: With the read ending 3 residues before the CDR3 end, the germline J gene is used to fill in that end. The chain joins TRBV18 to TRBJ2-1; D may be TRBD1 (5 bases). V was pared by 3 bases and J by 1 base, with 7 bases between. From germline, CDR1 is KGHSH and CDR2 LQKENI. The CDR3 totals 14 residues. The CDR3 DNA, read in part, is TGTGCCAGCTCACCGACAGATTCCTACAATGAG. This sequence encodes CASSPTDSYNE. From start to end, the CDR3 is CASSPTDSYNEQFF. Full variable domain (rest looked up from reference TRBV18 and TRBJ2-1): NAGVMQNPRHLVRRRGQEARLRCSPMKGHSHVYWYRQLPEEGLKFMVYLQKENIIDESGMPKERFSAEFPKEGPSILRIQQVVRGDSAAYFCASSPTDSYNEQFFGPGTRLTVL.

Notes on this clone: The sequence runs out 3 residues before the end of the CDR3; the remainder is reconstructed from the germline J gene. V usage is TRBV10-3 and J usage is TRBJ2-1, with 12 bases matching TRBD1. The CDR3 covers 12 residues. Germline trimming cut 8 bases from V and 8 bases from J; bases unmatched to any gene: 1. The germline CDR1 and CDR2 sequences are ENHRY and SYGVKD. The CDR3 is CAIGTGGDEQFF. The sequenced part of the CDR3 DNA is TGTGCCATCGGGACAGGGGGCGATGAG.

About this clone: Read sequence stops 3 residues before the CDR3 end, and the germline J gene provides the missing end. V is TRBV29-1 and J is TRBJ2-3; TRBD2 agrees at 7 bases. Germline values: CDR1 SQVTM, CDR2 ANQGSEA. CDR3 length: 13 amino acids. V was pared by 7 bases and J by 2 bases, with 6 bases of the junction left unmatched. The sequenced part of the CDR3 DNA is TGCAGCGCCGAACTAGCGAACACAGATACG. Translating it yields CSAELANTDT. The CDR3 in its entirety is CSAELANTDTQYF.

Concerning this clone: The read ends 3 residues before the CDR3 terminus; that terminus is restored from the germline J gene. The chain has TRBV7-8 and TRBJ2-5, with 12 bases identical to TRBD1. CDR1 and CDR2 from the germline V gene are SGHVS and FQNEAQ. The CDR3 totals 16 residues. V shed 5 bases, J shed 5 bases, and the junction held 9 bases outside the gene matches. CDR3 DNA (partial): TGTGCCAGCAGCCCGGGGACAGGGGGCGCGACGGAGACC. It codes for CASSPGTGGATET. The CDR3 as a whole reads CASSPGTGGATETQYF.

Notes on this clone: The read stops 3 residues short of the end of the CDR3; the missing end is completed from the germline J gene. The J gene is TRBJ2-2, the V gene TRBV29-1, with TRBD2 matching over 9 bases. Germline assignment: CDR1 SQVTM and CDR2 ANQGSEA. CDR3 length: 14 residues. The junction had 6 bases not matched to a gene; V was cut back by 7 bases and J by 3 bases. Here the CDR3 reads CSAGLAYDTGELFF. Incomplete CDR3 DNA: TGCAGCGCCGGACTAGCGTACGACACCGGGGAG.

Details on this clone: The read ends 3 residues early relative to the CDR3; the germline J gene fills the gap. The genes are TRBV4-1 and TRBJ2-2; D unresolved. CDR1 and CDR2 (germline): MGHRA, YSYEKL. Trimming took off 8 bases at V and 7 bases at J, with 5 bases between the two ends. This CDR3 spans 10 amino acids. CDR3 amino acids: CASFNGELFF. Incomplete CDR3 DNA: TGCGCCAGCTTTAACGGGGAG.

The DNA read from the CDR3 is TGTGCCTTCCACTACAGGGATTTCACTGAA. Translation gives CAFHYRDFTE. The whole CDR3 is CAFHYRDFTEAFF. This chain links TRBV30 with TRBJ1-1; possibly TRBD1 for D (6 bases). The observed sequence ends 3 residues before the CDR3 terminus, with the missing tail filled in from the germline J gene. The germline V gene has CDR1 GTSNPN and CDR2 SVGIG (reference sequence). CDR3 size: 13 residues. V dropped 7 bases and J dropped 4 bases, with 16 bases sitting between them.

As to this clone: The CDR3 end is not reached by the read, which stops 3 residues before it; the germline J gene fills it in. The V gene is TRBV5-1, the J gene TRBJ2-5; D is possibly TRBD1 (6 bases). Germline V CDR1 and CDR2: SGHRS, YFSETQ. The CDR3 covers 15 residues. The CDR3 sequence: CATNPYTGDTDTQYF. The part of the CDR3 DNA that was read is TGCGCCACCAACCCCTATACCGGGGACACAGATACC. The whole variable domain, filled in from reference TRBV5-1 and TRBJ2-5, reads KAGVTQTPRYLIKTRGQQVTLSCSPISGHRSVSWYQQTPGQGLQFLFEYFSETQRNKGNFPGRFSGRQFSNSRSEMNVSTLELGDSALYLCATNPYTGDTDTQYFGPGTRLLVL.

Turning to this clone: Read sequence stops 3 residues before the CDR3 end, and the germline J gene provides the missing end. The V gene is TRBV7-9, the J gene TRBJ1-2; D uncertain. From germline, CDR1 is SEHNR and CDR2 FQNEAQ (reference sequence). The CDR3 is 11 residues long. Partial CDR3 DNA: TGTGCCAGCAGCCCCTCCTACGAC. Its protein product is CASSPSYD. The entire CDR3 reads CASSPSYDYTF.

A remark on this clone: The CDR3 end lies 3 residues beyond the end of the read and is filled in from the germline J gene. This chain connects TRBV7-9 to TRBJ1-2; possibly TRBD1 for D (5 bases). Looked up from germline, CDR1 is SEHNR and CDR2 is FQNEAQ (reference sequence). This CDR3 spans 13 amino acids. CDR3 amino acids: CASSLGRGHDYTF. The DNA read from the CDR3 is TGTGCCAGCAGCTTAGGGAGGGGCCACGAC.

For this clone: The CDR3 end falls 3 residues outside the read, so it is completed with the germline J gene. V is TRBV18 and J is TRBJ2-3; D is possibly TRBD1 (6 bases). This CDR3 region has 14 residues. Germline-derived CDR1 and CDR2 are KGHSH and LQKENI. V lost 3 bases, J lost 2 bases, and 9 bases lay in between. The DNA read from the CDR3 is TGTGCCAGCTCACCGCGGACAGCCACAGATACG. Translated: CASSPRTATDT. The entire CDR3 protein is CASSPRTATDTQYF.

Turning to this clone: The observed sequence ends 3 residues before the CDR3 terminus, with the missing tail filled in from the germline J gene. The gene calls are TRBV14 and TRBJ1-4, with a possible D match to TRBD1 (5 bases). The CDR3 contains 14 residues. V was clipped by 4 bases and J by 8 bases, with 14 bases between them. Per the germline V gene, CDR1 is SGHDN and CDR2 is FVKESK. CDR3: CASSPLQGGEKLFF. The sequenced CDR3 bases are TGTGCCAGCAGCCCTCTGCAGGGTGGCGAAAAA. Looking up the rest from reference TRBV14 and TRBJ1-4 gives the full variable domain: EAGVTQFPSHSVIEKGQTVTLRCDPISGHDNLYWYRRVMGKEIKFLLHFVKESKQDESGMPNNRFLAERTGGTYSTLKVQPAELEDSGVYFCASSPLQGGEKLFFGSGTQLSVL.

Concerning this clone itself: The read halts 3 residues ahead of the CDR3 end, with the missing end drawn from the germline J gene. Other DNA variants within this sample encode the same CDR3. This sequence joins TRBV19 and TRBJ1-3, with 10 bases lining up with TRBD1. The J segment lost 0 bases and the V segment lost 4 bases, leaving 6 bases of the junction unmatched. Germline V gives CDR1 LNHDA, CDR2 SQIVND (reference sequence). This CDR3 is 17 amino acids long. This CDR3 is CASSTWTGGLSGNTIYF. The CDR3 DNA, read in part, is TGTGCCAGTAGTACCTGGACAGGGGGGCTCTCTGGAAACACC.

About this clone itself: The read ends 3 residues early relative to the CDR3; the germline J gene fills the gap. The J gene is TRBJ2-3, the V gene TRBV18, with 10 bases fitting TRBD2. CDR1 and CDR2 (germline): KGHSH, LQKENI. J lost 3 bases, V lost 3 bases, and 3 bases had no gene match. This CDR3 region has 15 residues. The CDR3: CASSPSSGGTDTQYF. Partial CDR3 DNA: TGTGCCAGCTCACCGTCTAGCGGGGGTACAGATACG.

A note on this clone: The read is 3 residues too short to cover the CDR3 end, so that end is filled in from the germline J gene. The gene calls are TRBV7-3 and TRBJ2-1; 7 bases are a match to TRBD2. Looked up from germline, CDR1 is SGHTA and CDR2 is FQGTGA. Unmatched junction bases numbered 15, after V lost 5 bases and J lost 5 bases. There are 17 residues in the CDR3. The covered CDR3 bases are TGTGCCAGCAGCCCTCAAACACTAGTGGGGGGGAACAATGAG. Protein product: CASSPQTLVGGNNE. The full CDR3 sequence reads CASSPQTLVGGNNEQFF.

A note on this clone: The sequenced fragment ends 3 residues before the CDR3 boundary, so the rest is inferred from the germline J gene. This chain joins TRBV18 and TRBJ2-7; tentatively, D is TRBD2 (6 bases). The CDR3 extends over 15 amino acids. The V gene lost 4 bases and the J gene lost 0 bases, with 13 bases spanning the gap. Germline V gene data show CDR1 as KGHSH and CDR2 as LQKENI. The CDR3 DNA, read in part, is TGTGCCAGCTCACGTTCCGGGGGAAGCTCCTACGAG. Translated, it gives CASSRSGGSSYE. The whole CDR3 reads CASSRSGGSSYEQYF.

About this clone: Sequencing ends 3 residues short of the CDR3 end; the germline J gene provides the rest. The chain links TRBV6-4 to TRBJ2-3, with 7 bases aligning to TRBD1. V lost 1 base, J lost 0 bases, and 7 bases stayed unmatched. Germline-derived CDR1 and CDR2 are MRHNA and SNTAGT. CDR3 length: 17 amino acids. The covered CDR3 bases are TGTGCCAGCAGTGACTACCTGGGACAGCTTAGCACAGATACG. It translates to CASSDYLGQLSTDT. The whole CDR3 region reads CASSDYLGQLSTDTQYF.